Shown below are 10 T cell receptor beta chains from a single sample sequenced in a study of technical replicates of blood from a few donors. Using immunoSEQ multiplex PCR, the repertoire was profiled, and TCRdb retains in-frame clones only, with some absent. The table has 12,000 or so clones, 70% to 90% seen once; the top ten hold around 10%. The sample consisted of PBMCs. The source of these receptors is a human donor in good health.

This chain links TRBV6-5 with TRBJ2-3; TRBD2 aligns across 11 bases. V dropped 4 bases and J dropped 4; count of bases not matched to a gene: 7. This CDR3 is built from 16 residues. Germline V gene sequence: CDR1 MNHEY, CDR2 SVGAGI. For the CDR3, the DNA is TGTGCCAGCAGTTCTTCTAGCGGGAGGCTGGCAGATACGCAGTATTTT. Translation gives CASSSSSGRLADTQYF.

This rearrangement joins TRBV13 to TRBJ2-3; no clear D gene. V dropped 4 bases and J dropped 2 bases, with 10 bases sitting between them. The germline V gene encodes CDR1 PRHDT and CDR2 FYEKMQ (reference sequence). The CDR3 covers 14 residues. CDR3 residues: CASSSRTVTDTQYF. The CDR3, as DNA: TGTGCCAGCAGCTCTCGAACAGTCACAGATACGCAGTATTTT.

The chain is built from TRBV7-9 and TRBJ2-7; possibly TRBD2 for D (5 bases). This CDR3 contains 14 residues. V was shortened by 2 bases and J by 4 bases, with 12 bases between the two germline ends. CDR1 is SEHNR and CDR2 is FQNEAQ in the germline V gene (reference sequence). The CDR3: CASSLPGSTYEQYF. In DNA, the CDR3 is TGTGCCAGCAGCTTACCGGGATCGACTTACGAGCAGTACTTC. Looking up the rest from reference TRBV7-9 and TRBJ2-7 gives the full variable domain: DTGVSQNPRHKITKRGQNVTFRCDPISEHNRLYWYRQTLGQGPEFLTYFQNEAQLEKSRLLSDRFSAERPKGSFSTLEIQRTEQGDSAMYLCASSLPGSTYEQYFGPGTRLTVT.

The V gene is TRBV6-1, the J gene TRBJ1-1; D is uncertain. The germline V and J ends were trimmed by 4 bases and 0 bases, with 15 bases remaining between them. The CDR3 consists of 16 residues. Germline V gives CDR1 MNHNS, CDR2 SASEGT. The CDR3 reads CASSVFGSAVNTEAFF. The CDR3 nucleotides are TGTGCCAGCAGTGTTTTCGGGTCAGCTGTGAACACTGAAGCTTTCTTT.

The chain links TRBV5-4 to TRBJ1-4; D uncertain. V gave up 3 bases and J gave up 5 bases, with 17 bases separating them. Per germline, CDR1 SGHNT and CDR2 YYREEE (reference sequence). The CDR3 runs to 16 residues. CDR3 sequence reads: CASSWADRPLNEKLFF. The CDR3 DNA is TGTGCCAGCAGCTGGGCTGACCGCCCTCTAAATGAAAAACTGTTTTTT.

CDR3 sequence: CASSPTVAGEQYF. The CDR3 nucleotides are TGTGCCAGCAGTCCGACGGTTGCGGGGGAGCAGTACTTC. V and J are TRBV27 and TRBJ2-7; TRBD2 might be the D (6 bases). In germline, CDR1 is MNHEY, CDR2 SMNVEV (reference sequence). This CDR3 region has 13 residues. Trimming removed 5 bases from V and 7 bases from J, with 15 bases in between.

The rearrangement joins TRBV9 to TRBJ2-6; D remains unclear. Trimming pared 4 bases from V and 0 bases from J, leaving 5 bases between. The CDR3 extends over 14 amino acids. Germline loops: CDR1 SGDLS, CDR2 YYNGEE. The CDR3, as DNA: TGTGCCAGCAGCCCCCGCTCTGGGGCCAACGTCCTGACTTTC. Translated, it gives CASSPRSGANVLTF.

This sequence joins TRBV10-3 and TRBJ2-7, with 12 bases matching TRBD2. The CDR3 sequence is 17 residues long. J lost 0 bases, V lost 0 bases, and 3 bases had no gene match. From germline, CDR1 is ENHRY and CDR2 SYGVKD. CDR3 region: CAISESLAGGSSYEQYF. The CDR3 DNA reads TGTGCCATCAGTGAGTCTCTAGCGGGAGGGAGCTCCTACGAGCAGTACTTC.

This rearrangement joins TRBV11-2 to TRBJ1-3, with 10 bases matching TRBD1. Per the germline V gene, CDR1 is SGHAT and CDR2 is FQNNGV. With V trimmed by 6 bases and J by 1 base, 9 bases remained unmatched. The CDR3 spans 17 residues. The DNA for the CDR3 is TGTGCCAGCAGGGGACAGGGGAAAAGGGCTTCTGGAAACACCATATATTTT. It specifies CASRGQGKRASGNTIYF.

This clone showed up just a few times. The sample carries other DNA sequences with the same CDR3. This chain connects TRBV2 to TRBJ1-2, with 8 bases identical to TRBD1. Looked up from germline, CDR1 is SNHLY and CDR2 is FYNNEI. The CDR3 length is 14 residues. J gave up 5 bases and V 2 bases, and 4 bases lay outside the gene matches. CDR3 protein: CASSEQGAEYGYTF. The CDR3 DNA reads TGTGCCAGCAGTGAACAGGGGGCGGAATATGGCTACACCTTC.